The source of this TCR beta chain is a study of spatial heterogeneity in lung cancer. Study overall: On average, each unique TCR and UMI combination appeared more than ten times in raw reads.

This clonotype occurred many times. Its antigen is still unknown. Time point: sample taken at primary tumor resection. Unsorted whole RNA of tumor, nontumor lung or frozen PBMC was sequenced. 72 TRACERx patients with early, untreated non-small cell lung cancer donated samples. Whole-study results and caveats: Expanded tumor TCRs that were ubiquitous appeared in blood more at resection than follow-up.

The CDR3 is 13 residues long. Germline lookup yields CDR1 DFQATT and CDR2 SNEGSKA (reference sequence). Trimming cost V 5 bases and J 1 base, with 11 bases left between them. Carried by each TCR cDNA molecule was a unique molecular identifier. MiXCR, run by TCRdb on the 5' RACE reads, gives a single entry per CDR3 protein. Here the sample spans 50,000 to 65,000 distinct CDR3 sequences, 8.4% being singletons. The sequence came from a female donor with early-stage non-small cell lung cancer. Sequencing used PBMCs, obtained at surgery. This chain links TRBV20-1 with TRBJ2-5, with D uncertain. CDR3 protein: CSAFGPSQETQYF. In nucleotides, the CDR3 is TGCAGTGCTTTCGGGCCGTCCCAAGAGACCCAGTACTTC.